Listed below are T cell receptor beta chains from one sample, sequenced in a study of T cells in localized non-small cell lung cancer. Sequencing used immunoSEQ multiplex PCR; TCRdb keeps in-frame clones, though not all of them. The sample lists some 41,000 clones; approximately 80% were seen once. The source material was PBMCs, sampled before any cancer treatment. These receptors originate from a man between 40 and 70 years old with stage II lung adenocarcinoma. The CDR3 runs from the conserved cysteine through the conserved F or W. D genes are given only for firm matches. Size values are once, few and many counts, or a class for expanded clones, and some rows have none.

CDR3 protein: CASSLLSGEITDTQYF
CDR3 DNA: TGCGCCAGCAGCTTGTTATCTGGGGAGATCACAGATACGCAGTATTTT
V gene: TRBV5-1
D gene: .
J gene: TRBJ2-3
clone size: once

CDR3 protein: CAWSVLVGGYEQYF
CDR3 DNA: TGTGCCTGGAGTGTGTTGGTGGGAGGCTACGAGCAGTACTTC
V gene: TRBV30
D gene: .
J gene: TRBJ2-7
clone size: .

CDR3 protein: CASSLVRESTDTQYF
CDR3 DNA: TGTGCCAGCAGCTTAGTGCGGGAGAGCACAGATACGCAGTATTTT
V gene: TRBV7-2
D gene: TRBD2
J gene: TRBJ2-3
clone size: .

CDR3 protein: CASSYPNSPLHF
CDR3 DNA: TGTGCCAGCAGTTATCCCAATTCACCCCTCCACTTT
V gene: TRBV6-5
D gene: .
J gene: TRBJ1-6
clone size: .

CDR3 protein: CVSVGGETFYNEQFF
CDR3 DNA: TGTGTCAGCGTCGGGGGAGAGACGTTCTACAATGAGCAGTTCTTC
V gene: TRBV2
D gene: .
J gene: TRBJ2-1
clone size: .

CDR3 protein: CATSRYAGETQYF
CDR3 DNA: TGTGCCACCAGCAGATACGCAGGAGAGACCCAGTACTTC
V gene: TRBV15
D gene: .
J gene: TRBJ2-5
clone size: few

CDR3 protein: CAWSLAGWDNEQFF
CDR3 DNA: TGTGCCTGGAGTTTAGCGGGGTGGGACAATGAGCAGTTCTTC
V gene: TRBV30
D gene: TRBD2
J gene: TRBJ2-1
clone size: .

CDR3 protein: CASSERGSNQPQHF
CDR3 DNA: TGTGCCAGCAGTGAAAGAGGAAGCAATCAGCCCCAGCATTTT
V gene: TRBV2
D gene: .
J gene: TRBJ1-5
clone size: few

CDR3 protein: CASSPGGQTHYEQYF
CDR3 DNA: TGTGCCAGCAGTCCAGGGGGACAGACCCACTACGAGCAGTACTTC
V gene: TRBV28
D gene: TRBD1
J gene: TRBJ2-7
clone size: .

CDR3 protein: CASSLQLIGQGTNEQFF
CDR3 DNA: TGTGCCAGCAGCCTCCAACTTATAGGACAGGGAACCAATGAGCAGTTCTTC
V gene: TRBV7-2
D gene: TRBD1
J gene: TRBJ2-1
clone size: .

CDR3 protein: CASSPGQGTDTQYF
CDR3 DNA: TGTGCCAGCAGTCCCGGACAGGGCACAGATACGCAGTATTTT
V gene: TRBV6-6
D gene: TRBD1
J gene: TRBJ2-3
clone size: .

CDR3 protein: CASSPGGGQWDNEQFF
CDR3 DNA: TGTGCCAGCAGTCCGGGAGGGGGACAATGGGACAATGAGCAGTTCTTC
V gene: TRBV9
D gene: TRBD2
J gene: TRBJ2-1
clone size: .

CDR3 protein: CASSLGGTDTQYF
CDR3 DNA: TGTGCCAGCAGCTTGGGGGGCACAGATACGCAGTATTTT
V gene: TRBV5-6
D gene: .
J gene: TRBJ2-3
clone size: .

CDR3 protein: CASRVDRAAGELFF
CDR3 DNA: TGTGCCAGCAGGGTGGACAGGGCGGCCGGGGAGCTGTTTTTT
V gene: TRBV2
D gene: TRBD1
J gene: TRBJ2-2
clone size: few

CDR3 protein: CAAGGVAALKEQYF
CDR3 DNA: TGTGCCGCCGGAGGGGTAGCGGCCCTTAAGGAGCAGTACTTC
V gene: TRBV30
D gene: .
J gene: TRBJ2-7
clone size: .

CDR3 protein: CASSSPSEETYYEQYF
CDR3 DNA: TGTGCCAGCAGTTCCCCGTCGGAGGAGACCTACTACGAGCAGTACTTC
V gene: TRBV28
D gene: .
J gene: TRBJ2-7
clone size: .

CDR3 protein: CASSFPEGGGTDTQYF
CDR3 DNA: TGTGCCAGCAGCTTCCCTGAGGGAGGGGGCACAGATACGCAGTATTTT
V gene: TRBV7-9
D gene: TRBD2
J gene: TRBJ2-3
clone size: .

CDR3 protein: CASSPGLAGGQETQYF
CDR3 DNA: TGTGCCAGCAGTCCTGGACTAGCGGGAGGCCAAGAGACCCAGTACTTC
V gene: TRBV2
D gene: TRBD2
J gene: TRBJ2-5
clone size: .

CDR3 protein: CASSVRDRGTDTQYF
CDR3 DNA: TGCGCCAGCAGCGTCCGGGACAGGGGAACAGATACGCAGTATTTT
V gene: TRBV4-1
D gene: TRBD1
J gene: TRBJ2-3
clone size: .

CDR3 protein: CASKRPESNQPQHF
CDR3 DNA: TGTGCCAGCAAAAGGCCTGAGAGCAATCAGCCCCAGCATTTT
V gene: TRBV19
D gene: .
J gene: TRBJ1-5
clone size: .

CDR3 protein: CASSHEPVYEQYF
CDR3 DNA: TGCGCCAGCAGTCATGAGCCCGTCTACGAGCAGTACTTC
V gene: TRBV10-2
D gene: .
J gene: TRBJ2-7
clone size: .

CDR3 protein: CASSLWTGEAYTF
CDR3 DNA: TGTGCCAGCAGCTTATGGACAGGGGAAGCCTACACCTTC
V gene: TRBV7-9
D gene: TRBD1
J gene: TRBJ1-2
clone size: .